This paragraph reports one T cell receptor (beta chain). The data belong to a study of blood T cell repertoires in COVID-19. Germline V gene data show CDR1 as KGHSH and CDR2 as LQKENI. J gave up 5 bases and V 4 bases, and 10 bases lay outside the gene matches. CDR3 size: 15 residues. The assay was immunoSEQ multiplex PCR, and TCRdb's table has in-frame clones only and misses some. The sample has tens of thousands of clones; about nine tenths are singletons. The rearrangement uses TRBV18 and TRBJ1-1; 7 bases match TRBD1. The source material was peripheral blood. The receptor's source is a human donor with active COVID-19. The donor label of this sample is uncertain. The chain's CDR3 is CASSRMTGRDTEAFF. The CDR3 DNA reads as TGTGCCAGCTCACGGATGACAGGGCGGGATACTGAAGCTTTCTTT.